This TCR beta chain derives from a study of cytomegalovirus exposure and HLA in healthy donors. Notes on the study in general: With DRB1 most and HLA-C fewest, TCR association rates differed between HLA loci in a later analysis. Immune exposure information available was restricted to CMV serostatus.

CDR3 length: 14 amino acids. The V gene lost 5 bases and the J gene lost 1 base, with 12 bases spanning the gap. Germline V gives CDR1 LNHDA, CDR2 SQIVND (reference sequence). The PCR used 60 Vbeta and 13 Jbeta primers. Data came from immunoSEQ multiplex PCR; TCRdb stores just in-frame clones and leaves some out. Of 150,000 to 200,000 clones in the sample, around 86% were seen once. Turning to this clone: Its specificity is not known.

It was healthy bone marrow donors who served as donors. V usage is TRBV19 and J usage is TRBJ2-7, with D tentatively TRBD1 (6 bases). This sequence was found in a human donor in good health. Source material: PBMCs. CDR3 loop: CASSLTGNSYEQYF. The CDR3 bases are TGTGCCAGTAGTTTAACAGGGAATTCCTACGAGCAGTACTTC.